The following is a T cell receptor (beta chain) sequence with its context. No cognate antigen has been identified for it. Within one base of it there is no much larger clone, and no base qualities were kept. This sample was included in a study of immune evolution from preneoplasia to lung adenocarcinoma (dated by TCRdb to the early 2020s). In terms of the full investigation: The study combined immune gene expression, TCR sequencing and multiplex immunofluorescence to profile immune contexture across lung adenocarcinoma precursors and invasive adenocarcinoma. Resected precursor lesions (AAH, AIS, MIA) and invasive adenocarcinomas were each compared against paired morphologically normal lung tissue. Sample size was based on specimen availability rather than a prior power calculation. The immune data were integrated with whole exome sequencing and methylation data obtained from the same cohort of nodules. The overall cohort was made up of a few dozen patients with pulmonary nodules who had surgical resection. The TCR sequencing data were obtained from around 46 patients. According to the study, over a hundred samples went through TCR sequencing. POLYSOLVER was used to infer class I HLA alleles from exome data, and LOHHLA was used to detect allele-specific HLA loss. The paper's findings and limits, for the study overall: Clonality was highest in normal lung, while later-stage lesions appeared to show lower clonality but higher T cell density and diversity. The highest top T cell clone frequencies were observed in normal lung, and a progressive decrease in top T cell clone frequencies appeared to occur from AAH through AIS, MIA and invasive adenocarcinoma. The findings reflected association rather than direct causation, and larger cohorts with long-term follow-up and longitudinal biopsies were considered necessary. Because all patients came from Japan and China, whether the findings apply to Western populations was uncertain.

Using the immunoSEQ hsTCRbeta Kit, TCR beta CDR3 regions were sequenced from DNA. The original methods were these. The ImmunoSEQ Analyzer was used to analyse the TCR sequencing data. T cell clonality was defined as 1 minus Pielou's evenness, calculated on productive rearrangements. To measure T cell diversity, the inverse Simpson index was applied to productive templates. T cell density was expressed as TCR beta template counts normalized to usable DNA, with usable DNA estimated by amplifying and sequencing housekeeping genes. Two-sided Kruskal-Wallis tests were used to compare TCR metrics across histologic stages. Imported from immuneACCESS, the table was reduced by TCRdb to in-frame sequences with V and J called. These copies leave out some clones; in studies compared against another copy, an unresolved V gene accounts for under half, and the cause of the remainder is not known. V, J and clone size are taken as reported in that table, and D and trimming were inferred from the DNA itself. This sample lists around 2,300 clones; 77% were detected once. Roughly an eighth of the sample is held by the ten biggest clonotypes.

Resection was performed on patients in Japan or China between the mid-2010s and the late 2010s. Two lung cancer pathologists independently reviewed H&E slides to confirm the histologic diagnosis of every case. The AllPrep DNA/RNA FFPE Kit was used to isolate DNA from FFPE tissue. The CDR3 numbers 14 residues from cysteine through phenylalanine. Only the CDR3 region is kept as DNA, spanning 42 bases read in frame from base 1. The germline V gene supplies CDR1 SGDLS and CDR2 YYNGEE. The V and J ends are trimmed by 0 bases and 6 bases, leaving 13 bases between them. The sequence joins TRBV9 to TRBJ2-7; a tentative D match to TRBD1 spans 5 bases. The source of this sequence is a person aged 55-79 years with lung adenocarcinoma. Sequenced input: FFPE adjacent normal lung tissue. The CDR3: CASSVEPQQGEQYF. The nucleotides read TGTGCCAGCAGCGTAGAGCCTCAGCAGGGCGAGCAGTACTTC.